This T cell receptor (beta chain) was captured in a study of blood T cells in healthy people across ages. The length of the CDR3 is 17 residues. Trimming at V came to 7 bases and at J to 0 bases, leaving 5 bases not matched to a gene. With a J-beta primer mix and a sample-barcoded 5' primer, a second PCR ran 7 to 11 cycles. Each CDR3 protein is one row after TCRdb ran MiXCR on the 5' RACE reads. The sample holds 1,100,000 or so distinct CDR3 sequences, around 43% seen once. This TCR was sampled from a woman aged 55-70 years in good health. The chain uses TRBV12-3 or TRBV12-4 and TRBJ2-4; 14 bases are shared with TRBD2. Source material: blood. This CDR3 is CASTGLAGVGAKNIQYF. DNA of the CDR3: TGTGCCAGCACGGGACTAGCGGGAGTAGGAGCCAAAAACATTCAGTACTTC.